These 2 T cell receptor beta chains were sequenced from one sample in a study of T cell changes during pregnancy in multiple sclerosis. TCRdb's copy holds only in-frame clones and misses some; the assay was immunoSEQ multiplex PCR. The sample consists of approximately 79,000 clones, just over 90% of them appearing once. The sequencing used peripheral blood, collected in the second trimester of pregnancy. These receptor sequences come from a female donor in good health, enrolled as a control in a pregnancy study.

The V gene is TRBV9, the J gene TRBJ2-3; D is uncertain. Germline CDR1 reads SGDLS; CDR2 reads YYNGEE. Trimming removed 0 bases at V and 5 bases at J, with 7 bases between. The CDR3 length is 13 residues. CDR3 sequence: CASSVESGDTQYF. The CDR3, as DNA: TGTGCCAGCAGCGTAGAGTCAGGAGATACGCAGTATTTT.

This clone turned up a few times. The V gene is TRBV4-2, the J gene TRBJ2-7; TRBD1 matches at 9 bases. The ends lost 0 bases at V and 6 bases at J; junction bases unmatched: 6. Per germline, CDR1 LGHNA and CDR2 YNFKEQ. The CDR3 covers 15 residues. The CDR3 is CASSQDRGQGAEQYF. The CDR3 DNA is TGTGCCAGCAGCCAAGATCGGGGACAGGGTGCCGAGCAGTACTTC.